This T cell receptor beta chain was captured in a study of response to subunit inactivated influenza vaccine. This clonotype has more than one count but fewer than ten. V was pared by 0 bases and J by 2 bases, with 6 bases of the junction left unmatched. CDR3 length: 17 amino acids. Germline CDR1 and CDR2: MDHEN and SYDVKM. One entry per CDR3 protein, called by TCRdb with MiXCR from the RT-PCR reads. The sample contains approximately 700,000 distinct CDR3 sequences, 15% to 17% of which appear only once. The sample in question was PBMCs from blood, obtained 11 to 12 days after vaccination. The chain has TRBV28 and TRBJ2-1; TRBD2 matches 8 bases. This clonotype was obtained from a man aged 50-59 years who received an inactivated influenza vaccine. The DNA for the CDR3 is TGTGCCAGCAGTTTATGGGCCGGGAGGGGAACCTACAATGAGCAGTTCTTC. This encodes CASSLWAGRGTYNEQFF.